These 25 T cell receptor beta chains were all obtained from the same sample, sequenced in a study of cytomegalovirus exposure and HLA in healthy donors. 13 Jbeta primers and 60 Vbeta primers were used for the PCR. Profiling relied on immunoSEQ multiplex PCR, and the TCRdb table lists in-frame clones only, not all of them. The profile shows about 170,000 clones, more than 70% of them singletons. Material: PBMCs. Receptor source: a male donor in good health and CMV-seronegative.

In this sample, this clone turned up a few times. The chain has TRBV7-9 and TRBJ2-5; maybe TRBD1 (5 bases). The V end was cut by 3 bases, the J end by 1 base, with 12 bases between. The CDR3 is 15 amino acids. The V gene's germline CDR1 is SEHNR and CDR2 FQNEAQ (reference sequence). The CDR3 nucleotides are TGTGCCAGCAGCTTCCTATCAGGGTTCCAAGAGACCCAGTACTTC. Residues: CASSFLSGFQETQYF.

This clone was counted a few times. The V gene is TRBV29-1, the J gene TRBJ1-1, with a weak D call TRBD1 (5 bases). Germline CDR1 and CDR2: SQVTM and ANQGSEA. Trimming cost V 4 bases and J 1 base, with 16 bases left between them. This CDR3 comprises 15 residues. CDR3 protein: CSVVGALRGNTEAFF. The CDR3 DNA follows: TGCAGCGTTGTTGGGGCCCTACGAGGGAACACTGAAGCTTTCTTT.

The chain is built from TRBV11-3 and TRBJ1-4; tentative D call: TRBD1 (6 bases). The CDR3 runs 13 residues. Germline CDR1 is SGHNT and CDR2 is YENEEA. V lost 7 bases, J lost 8 bases, and 14 bases lay in between. This CDR3 is CASNNRAGEKLFF. Written as DNA, the CDR3 is TGTGCCAGCAACAACAGGGCTGGGGAAAAACTGTTTTTT.

The rearrangement uses TRBV13 and TRBJ1-5; a weak D match, TRBD1 (5 bases). Trimming removed 2 bases at V and 9 bases at J, with 8 bases between. The CDR3 totals 12 residues. From germline, CDR1 is PRHDT and CDR2 FYEKMQ (reference sequence). The CDR3 region has the DNA TGTGCCAGCAGCTTACTGGGGGGGCCCCAGCATTTT. Residues: CASSLLGGPQHF.

The chain recombines TRBV9 with TRBJ2-7; 9 bases are a match to TRBD2. V trimming: 0 bases; J trimming: 3 bases; junction bases outside the gene matches: 4. Germline CDR1 reads SGDLS; CDR2 reads YYNGEE. This CDR3 has 15 residues. In DNA form, the CDR3 reads TGTGCCAGCAGCGTAGCAGCGGGAGGTCTCTACGAGCAGTACTTC. This gives the protein CASSVAAGGLYEQYF.

The chain joins TRBV10-1 to TRBJ2-5; 8 nucleotides agree with TRBD1. Unmatched junction bases numbered 10, after V lost 0 bases and J lost 4 bases. This CDR3 comprises 17 residues. Germline CDR1 reads WNHNN; CDR2 reads SYGVQD (reference sequence). The CDR3 region has the DNA TGCGCCAGCAGTGAGTCTGCACTACGGACAGGGATAGAGACCCAGTACTTC. It is translated as CASSESALRTGIETQYF.

The chain is built from TRBV28 and TRBJ1-1; 9 nucleotides agree with TRBD1. The CDR3 has 18 residues. CDR1 and CDR2 from the germline V gene are MDHEN and SYDVKM. V shed 6 bases and J 7 bases; nucleotides not matched to a gene: 21. The chain's CDR3 is CASRNMDRGYLLEGEAFF. CDR3 coding DNA: TGTGCCAGCAGAAACATGGACAGGGGATATCTATTGGAGGGTGAAGCTTTCTTT.

The chain recombines TRBV7-9 with TRBJ2-5; D is uncertain. CDR1 SEHNR and CDR2 FQNEAQ come from the germline V gene (reference sequence). The germline V and J ends were trimmed by 4 bases and 0 bases, with 9 bases remaining between them. The length of the CDR3 is 14 residues. DNA for the CDR3: TGTGCCAGCAGCTGGAGCGCCTACCAAGAGACCCAGTACTTC. This gives the protein CASSWSAYQETQYF.

V usage is TRBV4-3 and J usage is TRBJ2-7, with a possible D match to TRBD1 (5 bases). Germline CDR1 is LGHNA and CDR2 is YSLEER. V lost 4 bases, J lost 2 bases, and 12 bases lay in between. CDR3 length equals 14 residues. The CDR3 loop is CASSPGRETYEQYF. In DNA, the CDR3 is TGCGCCAGCAGCCCGGGCAGGGAAACCTACGAGCAGTACTTC.

This chain joins TRBV5-8 and TRBJ1-2; D is undetermined. Trimming took 1 base from V and 2 from J, leaving 21 bases between them. In germline, CDR1 is SGHTS, CDR2 YDEGEE. This CDR3 region has 18 residues. The CDR3 region has the DNA TGTGCCAGCAGCTTGTCCCCACGGGGAGGGAACTACAACTATGGCTACACCTTC. It yields the protein CASSLSPRGGNYNYGYTF.

The gene calls are TRBV7-2 and TRBJ2-3; D unresolved. V was cut by 2 bases and J by 4 bases, with 10 bases left in between. The CDR3 is made up of 14 amino acids. Germline CDR1 is SGHTA and CDR2 is FQGNSA. The CDR3 DNA is TGTGCCAGCAGCTTAAGGAGTCGGGCAGATACGCAGTATTTT. It is translated as CASSLRSRADTQYF.

V and J are TRBV28 and TRBJ2-1; 8 bases agree with TRBD1. V dropped 5 bases and J dropped 7; count of bases not matched to a gene: 7. The V gene's germline CDR1 is MDHEN and CDR2 SYDVKM. This CDR3 spans 14 amino acids. The CDR3 reads CASSQTGGLNEQFF. Here the CDR3 DNA reads TGTGCCAGCAGTCAAACAGGGGGGCTAAATGAGCAGTTCTTC.

The V gene is TRBV7-9, the J gene TRBJ2-5; D is unclear. The DNA matches TRBJ2-7 better at its end, which makes the J call doubtful. The CDR3 has 11 amino acids. Germline CDR1 is SEHNR and CDR2 is FQNEAQ (reference sequence). CDR3 region: CASSFGGEQYF. The CDR3, as DNA: TGTGCCAGCAGCTTTGGCGGCGAGCAGTACTTC.

This chain joins TRBV6-5 and TRBJ1-5, with D possibly matching TRBD1 (5 bases). The V gene's germline CDR1 is MNHEY and CDR2 SVGAGI. CDR3 size: 13 residues. Trimming stripped 10 bases from V and 3 bases from J, with 13 bases between. CDR3 amino acids: CATARVNNQPQHF. CDR3 nucleotides: TGTGCCACGGCCAGGGTGAACAATCAGCCCCAGCATTTT.

The chain uses TRBV28 and TRBJ2-7, with TRBD2 identical over 9 bases. Per the germline V gene, CDR1 is MDHEN and CDR2 is SYDVKM. V was clipped by 7 bases and J by 4 bases; unmatched bases: 14. The CDR3 extends over 16 amino acids. CDR3 in DNA: TGTGCCAGCACTAAGCTGGGCGGGAGGGCCAGATACGAGCAGTACTTC. Translated: CASTKLGGRARYEQYF.

The CDR3 DNA reads as TGTGCCACCAGCAGACGCACAGAAACACAGATAGCCAAAAACATTCAGTACTTC. Residues: CATSRRTETQIAKNIQYF. V usage is TRBV15 and J usage is TRBJ2-4; D unclear. Per germline, CDR1 LNHNV and CDR2 YYDKDF (reference sequence). Between the trimmed V and J ends, which lost 2 bases and 0 bases, there was a span of 17 bases. This CDR3 spans 18 amino acids.

The chain couples TRBV7-2 to TRBJ2-1; 9 bases are a match to TRBD2. The CDR3 has 15 amino acids. V was clipped by 2 bases and J by 9 bases; unmatched bases: 8. Germline assignment: CDR1 SGHTA and CDR2 FQGNSA. CDR3 residues: CASSLLASGVGEQFF. The CDR3 DNA reads TGTGCCAGCAGCTTATTGGCTAGCGGGGTCGGTGAGCAGTTCTTC.

The chain uses TRBV4-2 and TRBJ2-5; 8 nucleotides line up with TRBD2. The better agreement between TRBJ2-7 and the DNA end casts doubt on the J call. This CDR3 is 14 amino acids long. Germline values: CDR1 LGHNA, CDR2 YNFKEQ. CDR3 nucleotide sequence: TGTGCCAGCAGCCAAGAAGCGGGAGTTAACGAGCAGTACTTC. Protein product: CASSQEAGVNEQYF.

J is TRBJ1-2 and V is TRBV4-3, with TRBD1 as a possible D gene (6 bases). CDR1 and CDR2 from the germline V gene are LGHNA and YSLEER. This CDR3 is 16 amino acids long. Between the trimmed V and J ends, which lost 0 bases and 4 bases, there was a span of 15 bases. The DNA of the CDR3 is TGCGCCAGCAGCCAAGATCGGCAGGGGACGCCCTATGGCTACACCTTC. As protein: CASSQDRQGTPYGYTF.

Here the CDR3 DNA reads TGTGCCAGCAGCTTCACCGGGACTAGCACCTCCTACGAGCAGTACTTC. Translation gives CASSFTGTSTSYEQYF. The chain has TRBV9 and TRBJ2-7, with 9 bases identical to TRBD2. With 4 bases clipped from V and 0 bases from J, the junction kept 8 bases outside the gene matches. The V gene's germline CDR1 is SGDLS and CDR2 YYNGEE. This CDR3 contains 16 residues.

The chain links TRBV25-1 to TRBJ1-2; 9 bases map to TRBD1. J lost 9 bases, V lost 3 bases, and 14 bases had no gene match. The CDR3 runs to 16 residues. Germline V gives CDR1 MGHDK, CDR2 SYGVNS. CDR3 loop: CASSERRPGQGWRYTF. The CDR3, as DNA: TGTGCCAGCAGTGAGCGGCGTCCGGGACAGGGTTGGCGCTACACCTTC.

V is TRBV10-3 and J is TRBJ2-7, with 7 bases that match TRBD1. This CDR3 contains 14 residues. From germline, CDR1 is ENHRY and CDR2 SYGVKD. Trimming at V came to 11 bases and at J to 3 bases, leaving 13 bases not matched to a gene. CDR3 in DNA: TGTGCCTCTTCTCTGTCCAGGGACAGCTACGAGCAGTACTTC. It specifies CASSLSRDSYEQYF.

The chain is built from TRBV6-4 and TRBJ1-6; possibly TRBD1 for D (6 bases). This CDR3 contains 13 residues. The ends were cut back, 6 bases at V and 10 bases at J, with 13 bases in the middle. Germline values: CDR1 MRHNA, CDR2 SNTAGT. CDR3 sequence reads: CASSRGGGSPLHF. The CDR3 DNA reads as TGTGCCAGCAGCCGAGGGGGGGGGTCACCCCTCCACTTT.

The chain employs TRBV6-1 and TRBJ1-5, with D possibly being TRBD1 (6 bases). Trimming pared 4 bases from V and 3 bases from J, leaving 10 bases between. Per germline, CDR1 MNHNS and CDR2 SASEGT. The CDR3 covers 14 residues. In DNA form, the CDR3 reads TGTGCCAGCAGTGTTTGGACAGTCAATCAGCCCCAGCATTTT. It yields the protein CASSVWTVNQPQHF.

This clone was picked up a small number of times. The genes are TRBV19 and TRBJ1-5; 7 bases map to TRBD1. From germline, CDR1 is LNHDA and CDR2 SQIVND (reference sequence). With V trimmed by 7 bases and J by 2 bases, 8 bases remained unmatched. This CDR3 region has 15 residues. In DNA form, the CDR3 reads TGTGCCAGTACTCGACAGGGCTCGGGCAATCAGCCCCAGCATTTT. This encodes CASTRQGSGNQPQHF.